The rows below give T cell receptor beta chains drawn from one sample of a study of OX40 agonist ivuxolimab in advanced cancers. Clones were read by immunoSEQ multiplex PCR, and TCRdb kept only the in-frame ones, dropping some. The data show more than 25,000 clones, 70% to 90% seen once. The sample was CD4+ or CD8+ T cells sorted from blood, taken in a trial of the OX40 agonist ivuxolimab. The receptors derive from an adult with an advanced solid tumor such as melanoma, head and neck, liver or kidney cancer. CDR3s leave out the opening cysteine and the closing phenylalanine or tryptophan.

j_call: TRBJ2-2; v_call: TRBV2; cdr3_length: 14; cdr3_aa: ASTGLAGEWTGELF
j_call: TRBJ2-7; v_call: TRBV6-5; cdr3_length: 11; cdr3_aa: ASLSDRKGEQY
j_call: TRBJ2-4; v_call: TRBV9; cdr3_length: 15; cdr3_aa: ASSVSPRTSGKNIQY
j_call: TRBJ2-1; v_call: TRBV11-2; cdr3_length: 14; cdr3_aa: ASSLHGGGNPNEQF
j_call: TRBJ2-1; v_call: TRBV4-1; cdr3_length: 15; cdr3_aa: ASSQGSQLAGAGEQF
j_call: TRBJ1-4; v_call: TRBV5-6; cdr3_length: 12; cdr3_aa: ASSLAGADEKLF
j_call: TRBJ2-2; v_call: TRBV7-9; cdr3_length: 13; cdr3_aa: ASSFPTTNTGELF
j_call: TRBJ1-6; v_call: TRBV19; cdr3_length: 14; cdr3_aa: ASSQQQGGNNSPLH
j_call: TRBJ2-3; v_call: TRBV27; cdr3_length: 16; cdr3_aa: ASRIIWTSGGDTDTQY
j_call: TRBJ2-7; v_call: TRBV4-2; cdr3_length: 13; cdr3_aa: ASSQGLAGGYEQY
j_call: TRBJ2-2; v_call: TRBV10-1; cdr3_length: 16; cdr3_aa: ASSESGSGGFWTGELF
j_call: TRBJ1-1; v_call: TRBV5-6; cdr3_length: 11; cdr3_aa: ASRSGGVTEAF
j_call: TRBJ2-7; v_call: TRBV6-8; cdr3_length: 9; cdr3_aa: ASSTAHEQY
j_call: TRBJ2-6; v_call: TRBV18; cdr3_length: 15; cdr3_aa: ASSAGTGHTGANVLT
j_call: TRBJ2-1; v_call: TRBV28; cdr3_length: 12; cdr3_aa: ASSQGSSYNEQF
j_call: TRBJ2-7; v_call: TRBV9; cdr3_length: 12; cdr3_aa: ASSVYFGDYEQY
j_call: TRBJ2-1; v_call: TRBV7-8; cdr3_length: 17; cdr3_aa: ASSFHEVAGGSAYNEQF
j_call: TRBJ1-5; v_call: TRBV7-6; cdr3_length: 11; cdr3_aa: ASSLNPSRTQH
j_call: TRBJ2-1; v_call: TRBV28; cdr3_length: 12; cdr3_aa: ASSPPREYNEQF
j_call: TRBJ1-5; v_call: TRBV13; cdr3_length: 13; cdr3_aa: ASSLGTGGHQPQH
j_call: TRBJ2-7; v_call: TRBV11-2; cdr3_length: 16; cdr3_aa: ASSLSPLTGTETYEQY
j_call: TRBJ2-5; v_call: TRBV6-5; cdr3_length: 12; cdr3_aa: ASSYGGAQETQY
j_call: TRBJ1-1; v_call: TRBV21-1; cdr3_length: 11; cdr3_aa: ASSKEGGTEAF
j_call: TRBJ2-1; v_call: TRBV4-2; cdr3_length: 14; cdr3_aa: ASSQDGGDRWDEQF
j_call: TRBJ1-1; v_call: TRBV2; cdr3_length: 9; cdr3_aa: ASGDALEAF
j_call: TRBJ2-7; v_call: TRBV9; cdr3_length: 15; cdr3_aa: ASSVSASYHAVYEQY
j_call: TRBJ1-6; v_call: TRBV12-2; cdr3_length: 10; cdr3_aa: ASRFGRSPLH
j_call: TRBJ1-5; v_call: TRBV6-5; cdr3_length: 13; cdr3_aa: ASSRTGGTGQPQH
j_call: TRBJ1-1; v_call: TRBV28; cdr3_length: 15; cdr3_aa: ASSFPGQINKNTEAF
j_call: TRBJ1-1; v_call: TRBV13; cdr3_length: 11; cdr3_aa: ASSSVMNTEAF
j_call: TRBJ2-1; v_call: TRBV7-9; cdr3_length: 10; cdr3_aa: ASSLGTNEQF
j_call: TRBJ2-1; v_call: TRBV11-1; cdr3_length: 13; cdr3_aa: ASSLASRVHNEQF
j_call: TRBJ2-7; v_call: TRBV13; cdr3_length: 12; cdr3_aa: ASSLGQGAYEQY
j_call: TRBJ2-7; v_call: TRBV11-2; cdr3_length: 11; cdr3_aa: ASSFFEGYEQY
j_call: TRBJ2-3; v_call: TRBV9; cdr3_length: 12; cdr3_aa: ASSVEPQTDTQY
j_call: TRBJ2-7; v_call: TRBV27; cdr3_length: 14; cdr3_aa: ASSDRDRGYRIEQY
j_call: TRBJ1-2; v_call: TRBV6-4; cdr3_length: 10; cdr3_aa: ASSDGGAGYT
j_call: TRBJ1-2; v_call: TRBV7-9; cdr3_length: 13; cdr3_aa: ASSLGTDAYYGYT
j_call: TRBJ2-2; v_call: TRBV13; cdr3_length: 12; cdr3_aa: ASSQRTGTGELF
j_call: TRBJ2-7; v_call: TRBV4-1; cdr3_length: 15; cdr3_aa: ASSQVWTHLSSYEQY
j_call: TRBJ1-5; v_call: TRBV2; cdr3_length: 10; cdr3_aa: ASRHYNQPQH
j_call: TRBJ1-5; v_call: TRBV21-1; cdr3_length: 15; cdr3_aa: ASRQCLATLAHQPQH
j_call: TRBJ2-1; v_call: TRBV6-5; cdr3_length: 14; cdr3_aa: ASSYLDRTTYNEQF
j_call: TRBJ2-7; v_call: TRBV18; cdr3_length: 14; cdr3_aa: ASSPPEGPSIYEQY
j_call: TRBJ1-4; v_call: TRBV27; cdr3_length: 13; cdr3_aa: ASSLFPPYNEKLF
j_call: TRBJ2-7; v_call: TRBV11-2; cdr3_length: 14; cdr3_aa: ASSLEWAGVIYEQY
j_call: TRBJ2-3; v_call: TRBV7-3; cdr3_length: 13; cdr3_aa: ASSSTSGGSDTQY
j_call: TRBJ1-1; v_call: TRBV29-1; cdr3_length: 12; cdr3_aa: SVPPWGVGTEAF
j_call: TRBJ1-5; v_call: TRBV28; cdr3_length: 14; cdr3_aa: ASFRGIPRGWQPQH
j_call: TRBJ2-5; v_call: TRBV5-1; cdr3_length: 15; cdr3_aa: ASSLDRGDILQETQY
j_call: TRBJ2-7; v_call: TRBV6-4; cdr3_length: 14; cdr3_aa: ASNHPSRTGAYEQY
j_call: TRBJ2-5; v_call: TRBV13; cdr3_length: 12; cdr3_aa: ASSLAGGQETQY
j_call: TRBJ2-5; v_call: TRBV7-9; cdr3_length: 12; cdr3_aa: ASRSGGGGETQY
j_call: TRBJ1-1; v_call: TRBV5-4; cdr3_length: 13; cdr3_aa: ASSFWGAENTEAF
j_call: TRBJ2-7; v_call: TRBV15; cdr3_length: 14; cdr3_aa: ATSRRGQGPSYEQY
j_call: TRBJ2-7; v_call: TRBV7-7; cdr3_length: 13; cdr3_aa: ASSPHEGAAYEQY